A single T cell receptor (beta chain) is shown here with its context. Antigen specificity is unknown. Generated by immunoSEQ multiplex PCR, the TCRdb table keeps only in-frame clones and is missing some. This table holds more than 85,000 clones, about 95% found once. This entry comes from a study of T cell responses to AZD1222 COVID-19 vaccine. Germline V CDR1 and CDR2: MNHEY, SVGAGI. Trimming left V 0 bases short and J 9 bases short, with 15 bases between. The CDR3 totals 16 residues. Notes on the study in general: At 160-218 and 743-854, vaccine-associated CD4 TCRs were dominant, and they spanned spike.

The chain uses TRBV6-5 and TRBJ1-6, with D unresolved. The TCR comes from an adult who received the AZD1222 COVID-19 vaccine. Sequencing was performed on peripheral blood, taken 28 days after the second AZD1222 dose. For the CDR3, the DNA is TGTGCCAGCAGTTACTCAGTTGCGGGGTTGGGTTCACCCCTCCACTTT. This gives the protein CASSYSVAGLGSPLHF.